This T cell receptor (beta chain) derives from a study of blood T cell repertoires in COVID-19. Turning to the study itself: The United States, Italy and Spain supplied acute and convalescent COVID-19 samples. PBMCs, B-cell-depleted T cells, or T cells were the source of the cDNA or gDNA that made up the material.

Between the trimmed V and J ends, which lost 0 bases and 1 base, there was a span of 3 bases. This CDR3 has 13 amino acids. CDR1 is MNHEY and CDR2 is SVGEGT in the germline V gene. Per the study methods: Scientists estimated how many nucleated cells there were by amplifying reference gene primers. The method was immunoSEQ multiplex PCR; TCRdb's version includes in-frame clones alone and lacks a portion of them. Clone size and V and J calls were adopted from that table, with D and trimming inferred from the DNA. The sample carries approximately 70,000 clones, over 80% recorded once. The TCR was taken from a woman aged 80 or over with active COVID-19. The chain joins TRBV6-2 or TRBV6-3 to TRBJ1-1; D remains ambiguous. Sequenced input: peripheral blood. CDR3 in DNA: TGTGCCAGCAGTTACTCCTGGAACACTGAAGCTTTCTTT. This gives the protein CASSYSWNTEAFF.